These 26 T cell receptor beta chains originate from one sample sequenced in a study of blood T cell repertoires in COVID-19. Using immunoSEQ multiplex PCR, the repertoire was profiled, and TCRdb retains in-frame clones only, with some absent. The repertoire holds approximately 330,000 clones, with roughly 86% as singletons. Input material: PBMCs or T cells enriched from blood (not recorded which). These receptors all stem from a woman in her twenties or thirties who had recovered from COVID-19.

Here the CDR3 DNA reads TGTGCCAGCAGTGGGAGACAGGGAAATAATGAAAAACTGTTTTTT. Protein product: CASSGRQGNNEKLFF. This chain connects TRBV25-1 to TRBJ1-4; TRBD1 aligns across 7 bases. CDR1 and CDR2 (germline): MGHDK, SYGVNS. V lost 4 bases, J lost 4 bases, and 6 bases stayed unmatched. This CDR3 contains 15 residues.

The chain combines TRBV20-1 with TRBJ2-2, with D possibly being TRBD2 (6 bases). The CDR3 contains 11 residues. Germline CDR1 and CDR2: DFQATT and SNEGSKA (reference sequence). The V end was cut by 6 bases, the J end by 7 bases, with 9 bases between. CDR3: CSATGGGELFF. Here the CDR3 DNA reads TGCAGTGCCACCGGGGGCGGGGAGCTGTTTTTT.

This clone is a singleton in its sample. The rearrangement uses TRBV10-3 and TRBJ1-2; 7 bases fit TRBD1. The CDR3 covers 13 residues. Germline V gene data show CDR1 as ENHRY and CDR2 as SYGVKD. Trimming at V came to 4 bases and at J to 7 bases, leaving 6 bases not matched to a gene. For the CDR3, the DNA is TGTGCCATCAGTGGGGACAGCTTCCTTGGCTACACCTTC. It yields the protein CAISGDSFLGYTF.

This chain links TRBV24-1 with TRBJ2-5; TRBD2 matches 7 bases. The CDR3 spans 14 residues. V was pared by 4 bases and J by 5 bases, with 6 bases of the junction left unmatched. Per germline, CDR1 KGHDR and CDR2 SFDVKD. As DNA, the CDR3 is TGTGCCACCAGTGACGGCGGGAGAAGCGAGACCCAGTACTTC. Translation: CATSDGGRSETQYF.

The CDR3 sequence: CASSQLRPGTSGRTNTGELFF. The CDR3 DNA sequence: TGCGCCAGCAGCCAACTTCGCCCCGGGACTAGCGGGAGGACAAACACCGGGGAGCTGTTTTTT. V and J are TRBV4-1 and TRBJ2-2; 15 bases agree with TRBD2. Per the germline V gene, CDR1 is MGHRA and CDR2 is YSYEKL. The J segment lost 2 bases and the V segment lost 2 bases, leaving 12 bases of the junction unmatched. There are 21 residues in the CDR3.

The rearrangement links TRBV28 to TRBJ2-2; D not resolved. V was clipped by 3 bases and J by 1 base, with 12 bases between them. The CDR3 runs to 16 residues. Germline V gene sequence: CDR1 MDHEN, CDR2 SYDVKM. The CDR3 sequence is CASSLRWHLNTGELFF. CDR3 DNA sequence: TGTGCCAGCAGTTTGAGGTGGCACCTGAACACCGGGGAGCTGTTTTTT. Full variable domain (rest looked up from reference TRBV28 and TRBJ2-2): DVKVTQSSRYLVKRTGEKVFLECVQDMDHENMFWYRQDPGLGLRLIYFSYDVKMKEKGDIPEGYSVSREKKERFSLILESASTNQTSMYLCASSLRWHLNTGELFFGEGSRLTVL.

The chain joins TRBV28 to TRBJ2-5, with D possibly TRBD2 on 6 matching bases. The CDR3 sequence is 18 residues long. The V gene lost 1 base and the J gene lost 7 bases, with 25 bases spanning the gap. Germline V gene sequence: CDR1 MDHEN, CDR2 SYDVKM. The CDR3 loop reads CASSLSLALGLLSGTQYF. For the CDR3, the DNA is TGTGCCAGCAGTTTATCTTTGGCCCTGGGGCTGCTTAGCGGGACCCAGTACTTC.

V is TRBV9 and J is TRBJ2-7; TRBD1 matches 8 bases. The CDR3 runs 15 residues. V lost 0 bases to trimming and J lost 3 bases; unmatched junction nucleotides: 5. Per the germline V gene, CDR1 is SGDLS and CDR2 is YYNGEE. CDR3 sequence: CASSVAGQGNYEQYF. The CDR3 DNA is TGTGCCAGCAGCGTAGCCGGACAGGGAAACTACGAGCAGTACTTC.

This clone has more than one count but fewer than ten. The CDR3 DNA sequence: TGTGCCAGCTCGCTTCGAGGTTTTGAGGAGCCCCAGCATTTT. It encodes CASSLRGFEEPQHF. The chain couples TRBV18 to TRBJ1-5; D gene uncertain. This CDR3 region has 14 residues. V was shortened by 6 bases and J by 8 bases, with 17 bases between the two germline ends. Germline V gene sequence: CDR1 KGHSH, CDR2 LQKENI.

This chain links TRBV6-5 with TRBJ2-1, with 8 bases identical to TRBD2. Germline V CDR1 and CDR2: MNHEY, SVGAGI. The CDR3 is 15 amino acids. Trimming at V came to 6 bases and at J to 5 bases, leaving 9 bases not matched to a gene. The CDR3 nucleotides are TGTGCCAGCAGGGCTAGCGGGTCGCAAAACAATGAGCAGTTCTTC. Protein product: CASRASGSQNNEQFF.

The chain uses TRBV14 and TRBJ2-2; D might be TRBD1 (7 bases). The CDR3 has 15 residues. Germline CDR1 and CDR2: SGHDN and FVKESK. Trimming stripped 2 bases from V and 5 bases from J, with 12 bases between. The CDR3 DNA is TGTGCCAGCAGCCAAATCCAGGGGGGAACCGGGGAGCTGTTTTTT. Translating gives CASSQIQGGTGELFF. Full variable domain (remainder filled in from reference TRBV14 and TRBJ2-2): EAGVTQFPSHSVIEKGQTVTLRCDPISGHDNLYWYRRVMGKEIKFLLHFVKESKQDESGMPNNRFLAERTGGTYSTLKVQPAELEDSGVYFCASSQIQGGTGELFFGEGSRLTVL.

The chain recombines TRBV12-5 with TRBJ1-3, with 7 bases lining up with TRBD1. The germline V gene encodes CDR1 LGHNT and CDR2 FRNRAP. This CDR3 has 17 amino acids. Germline trimming cut 0 bases from V and 0 bases from J; bases unmatched to any gene: 5. The CDR3 DNA follows: TGTGCTAGTGGTTTGGTAGGGGGCAGCCGCTCTGGAAACACCATATATTTT. Translation gives CASGLVGGSRSGNTIYF.

V is TRBV19 and J is TRBJ2-1, with TRBD2 identical over 13 bases. Germline CDR1 reads LNHDA; CDR2 reads SQIVND (reference sequence). Trimming cost V 3 bases and J 7 bases; bases outside gene matches: 9. CDR3 length: 17 residues. CDR3: CASSMGGGLAGLNEQFF. As DNA, the CDR3 is TGTGCCAGTAGTATGGGCGGGGGACTAGCGGGATTGAATGAGCAGTTCTTC. The entire variable domain, with the rest obtained from reference TRBV19 and TRBJ2-1, is as follows: DGGITQSPKYLFRKEGQNVTLSCEQNLNHDAMYWYRQDPGQGLRLIYYSQIVNDFQKGDIAEGYSVSREKKESFPLTVTSAQKNPTAFYLCASSMGGGLAGLNEQFFGPGTRLTVL.

The rearrangement links TRBV28 to TRBJ1-6; D is unclear. The CDR3 consists of 14 residues. Germline V gene sequence: CDR1 MDHEN, CDR2 SYDVKM. V was cut by 3 bases and J by 6 bases, with 9 bases left in between. The chain's CDR3 is CASSFSYVNSPLHF. CDR3 coding DNA: TGTGCCAGCAGTTTCTCCTATGTTAATTCACCCCTCCACTTT.

This clone came up once. The chain carries TRBV6-5 and TRBJ1-2, with D maybe TRBD1 (6 bases). The CDR3 covers 13 residues. Trimming left V 7 bases short and J 2 bases short, with 11 bases between. Per germline, CDR1 MNHEY and CDR2 SVGAGI. The CDR3: CASTKDSNYGYTF. The CDR3 coding sequence is TGTGCCAGCACCAAGGACAGCAACTATGGCTACACCTTC.

The chain combines TRBV14 with TRBJ1-1; 8 nucleotides line up with TRBD1. Germline V gives CDR1 SGHDN, CDR2 FVKESK. The V and J ends lost 4 bases and 5 bases, in that order; junction bases with no gene match: 12. The CDR3 spans 16 residues. CDR3 sequence (DNA): TGTGCCAGCAGCCCACAAGGTTTCAGGGGGCGAACTGAAGCTTTCTTT. This translates into CASSPQGFRGRTEAFF.

The chain links TRBV4-1 to TRBJ1-2; no firm D call. The CDR3 consists of 14 residues. CDR1 is MGHRA and CDR2 is YSYEKL in the germline V gene. Trimming shortened V by 3 bases and J by 4 bases, and 12 bases separated the two germline ends. CDR3 DNA sequence: TGCGCCAGCAGCCAGAGTACGACACGCTATGGCTACACCTTC. Translation: CASSQSTTRYGYTF.

This sequence joins TRBV7-8 and TRBJ1-5; 7 bases agree with TRBD1. This CDR3 has 18 residues. J gave up 3 bases and V 5 bases, and 16 bases lay outside the gene matches. Per germline, CDR1 SGHVS and CDR2 FQNEAQ. CDR3 in amino acids: CASSLVPMTGLINQPQHF. The CDR3 nucleotides are TGTGCCAGCAGCCTCGTGCCGATGACAGGGCTTATCAATCAGCCCCAGCATTTT.

The V and J genes are TRBV28 and TRBJ1-2; no definite D call. The germline CDR1 and CDR2 sequences are MDHEN and SYDVKM. CDR3 length: 15 residues. V lost 6 bases to trimming and J lost 4 bases, with 18 bases between them. The CDR3 nucleotides are TGTGCCAGCAGGCTAACGGGTCCCCTCGGCTATGGCTACACCTTC. Its protein product is CASRLTGPLGYGYTF.

This sequence joins TRBV6-5 and TRBJ2-3, with 13 bases aligning to TRBD2. Germline CDR1 reads MNHEY; CDR2 reads SVGAGI. Losses at the gene ends were 10 bases for V and 5 bases for J; bases not matched to a gene: 3. The CDR3 has 13 residues. CDR3 sequence: CATRLAGGDTQYF. CDR3 nucleotides: TGTGCCACCCGACTAGCGGGAGGAGATACGCAGTATTTT.

The chain has TRBV7-8 and TRBJ2-3, with TRBD2 matching over 8 bases. CDR3 size: 16 residues. Germline trimming cut 2 bases from V and 3 bases from J; bases unmatched to any gene: 7. CDR1 and CDR2 (germline): SGHVS, FQNEAQ. In DNA form, the CDR3 reads TGTGCCAGCAGCTTAAACGTGGCTAGCGGGACAGATACGCAGTATTTT. It codes for CASSLNVASGTDTQYF.

The chain couples TRBV27 to TRBJ1-1; D uncertain. The germline V gene has CDR1 MNHEY and CDR2 SMNVEV (reference sequence). V was clipped by 3 bases and J by 3 bases, with 14 bases between them. The CDR3 length is 15 residues. In DNA form, the CDR3 reads TGTGCCAGCAGTTTTGGTAGCCGGGTCGACACTGAAGCTTTCTTT. This gives the protein CASSFGSRVDTEAFF.

The V gene is TRBV19, the J gene TRBJ1-4, with TRBD1 matching 10 bases. With V trimmed by 4 bases and J by 5 bases, 4 bases remained unmatched. The CDR3 extends over 15 amino acids. CDR1 and CDR2 (germline): LNHDA, SQIVND (reference sequence). CDR3: CASSSGQGGNEKLFF. Here the CDR3 DNA reads TGTGCCAGTAGTAGCGGACAGGGGGGAAATGAAAAACTGTTTTTT.

This rearrangement joins TRBV5-6 to TRBJ1-1; 9 bases agree with TRBD1. Germline loops: CDR1 SGHDT, CDR2 YYEEEE. V gave up 4 bases and J gave up 7 bases; unmatched junction bases: 11. The CDR3 is 15 amino acids. CDR3 protein: CASSGGQGLGVEAFF. Written as DNA, the CDR3 is TGTGCCAGCAGCGGGGGACAGGGACTTGGAGTTGAAGCTTTCTTT. Looking up the rest from reference TRBV5-6 and TRBJ1-1 gives the full variable domain: DAGVTQSPTHLIKTRGQQVTLRCSPKSGHDTVSWYQQALGQGPQFIFQYYEEEERQRGNFPDRFSGHQFPNYSSELNVNALLLGDSALYLCASSGGQGLGVEAFFGQGTRLTVV.

The genes are TRBV6-1 and TRBJ1-5, with D unresolved. Trimming pared 8 bases from V and 3 bases from J, leaving 17 bases between. CDR1 and CDR2 from the germline V gene are MNHNS and SASEGT. The CDR3 totals 15 residues. The CDR3 nucleotides read TGTGCCAGCGAGATGGGCGGGGTTAACAATCAGCCCCAGCATTTT. As protein: CASEMGGVNNQPQHF.

The chain recombines TRBV9 with TRBJ2-2; 9 nucleotides align to TRBD2. The CDR3 loop spans 18 amino acids. Germline lookup yields CDR1 SGDLS and CDR2 YYNGEE. V trimming: 4 bases; J trimming: 6 bases; junction bases outside the gene matches: 16. CDR3 residues: CASSPGVSGRGYAGELFF. The CDR3, as DNA: TGTGCCAGCAGCCCGGGGGTTAGCGGGAGAGGGTACGCCGGGGAGCTGTTTTTT.